This entry concerns a single T cell receptor beta chain. What it binds is not known. As to time point: peripheral blood 6 weeks after treatment start. These data belong to a study of PD-L1 blockade in urothelial cancer. Study-wide background: Patients had been given 0 to 3 earlier chemotherapy regimens. Peripheral blood specimens exhibited a median yield of 141,255 T cells. Study-wide results and limits: Durable-benefit patients expanded tumor-associated blood clones more at 3 weeks.

V was shortened by 6 bases and J by 3 bases, with 11 bases between the two germline ends. CDR1 is SNHLY and CDR2 is FYNNEI in the germline V gene. The CDR3 contains 13 residues. The protocol was immunoSEQ multiplex PCR, while the TCRdb copy is restricted to in-frame clones and leaves out a portion. The table includes 35,000 to 55,000 clones, more than 75% detected once. The clonotype was recovered from a man between 60 and 75 years old with urothelial cancer. The gene calls are TRBV2 and TRBJ1-2; TRBD1 might be the D (5 bases). The material was PBMCs, obtained around atezolizumab (anti-PD-L1) treatment. For the CDR3, the DNA is TGTGCCAGCAGAACTGGGGGGGACTATGGCTACACCTTC. Protein sequence: CASRTGGDYGYTF.